The rows below give T cell receptor beta chains drawn from one sample of a study of cytomegalovirus exposure and HLA in healthy donors. TCRdb's copy holds only in-frame clones and misses some; the assay was immunoSEQ multiplex PCR. The data show tens of thousands of clones, roughly 96% seen once. The specimen was PBMCs. These receptors all stem from a man between 18 and 29 years old in good health and CMV-seronegative. CDR3s include the opening cysteine and the closing phenylalanine or tryptophan. A clone size is listed for some rows: how often the clone was seen (once, few, many), or a class if it is expanded.

j_call	v_call	clone_size	cdr3_aa
TRBJ1-5	TRBV19	NA	CASRVRGRGNQPQHF
TRBJ1-4	TRBV15	NA	CATSRGGGFYMEWTNEKLFF
TRBJ1-2	TRBV28	NA	CASSFSTGGPLDYGYTF
TRBJ2-1	TRBV7-6	NA	CASSPNHRLAGEDNEQFF
TRBJ2-6	TRBV6-5	NA	CASSYGPNSGANVLTF
TRBJ2-1	TRBV7-3	NA	CASSLEGPTGEQFF
TRBJ2-3	TRBV4-2	NA	CASSQDSPGVFTDTQYF
TRBJ2-2	TRBV11-3	once	CASSPAAGGTGELFF
TRBJ2-7	TRBV4-1	NA	CASSRGSGYSYEQYF
TRBJ1-2	TRBV9	NA	CASSGLKDRNYGYTF
TRBJ1-5	TRBV27	NA	CASSLQRSNQPQHF
TRBJ2-5	TRBV7-6	NA	CASSSPTKETQYF
TRBJ1-2	TRBV29-1	NA	CSVKTGGDYGYTF
TRBJ1-1	TRBV2	NA	CASSVAGYTEAFF
TRBJ1-2	TRBV6-6	NA	CASSYQRAGNYGYTF
TRBJ2-3	TRBV9	NA	CASTTGLAGGHPTDTQYF
TRBJ1-5	TRBV19	NA	CASSIGGYYSNQPQHF
TRBJ2-7	TRBV10-1	NA	CAIKLDRLSSEQYF
TRBJ2-7	TRBV27	once	CASSPLGAGGTYEQYF
TRBJ1-4	TRBV10-3	NA	CAISESGLGGEKLFF
TRBJ2-2	TRBV19	NA	CASSINLDTGELFF
TRBJ1-2	TRBV19	NA	CASSIQGITIGYTF
TRBJ1-2	TRBV28	once	CASSPRTGGIYGYTF
TRBJ2-1	TRBV10-3	NA	CAISEVGTSGGSEQFF
TRBJ1-5	TRBV7-9	NA	CASSLGNAPQHF
TRBJ1-1	TRBV4-1	NA	CASSQGEEGYTEAFF